This T cell receptor (beta chain) was captured in a study of blood T cells in healthy people across ages. This clonotype was seen at least ten times. What it binds is unknown. Through a sample-barcoded 5' primer and a J-beta primer mix, a second PCR was run for 7 to 11 cycles. Via MiXCR, TCRdb re-called the 5' RACE reads, giving one row per CDR3 protein. The table has over a million distinct CDR3 sequences, 40% to 45% seen once; the top ten hold over 15%. Study-wide points: Total diversity from one million sequenced T cells was likely underestimated. Roughly linearly, TCR beta diversity per million T cells fell as age increased.

V was trimmed by 2 bases and J by 4 bases, leaving 4 bases between them. The CDR3 is made up of 12 amino acids. Germline-derived CDR1 and CDR2 are SGHTA and FQGNSA. The specimen was blood. V is TRBV7-2 and J is TRBJ2-3, with unresolved D. The sequence derives from an older woman in good health. As DNA, the CDR3 is TGTGCCAGCAGCTTATTCTCAGATACGCAGTATTTT. This encodes CASSLFSDTQYF.